This TCR beta chain comes out of a study of shared clonotypes between healthy human individuals. Study-wide results and caveats: Blood was the only sampled material, and tissue repertoires likely differ.

The germline V and J ends were trimmed by 7 bases and 2 bases, with 14 bases remaining between them. Looked up from germline, CDR1 is ENHRY and CDR2 is SYGVKD. The CDR3 has 14 residues. A remark on this clone: Its antigen is not identified.

The donor population consisted of healthy HIV-negative adults with no recent acute infections or vaccinations. Genomic DNA belonging to each subset was distributed in equal measure over several immunoSEQ plates. Replicate PCRs from sorted subsets contained roughly 200 ng DNA, which is around 29,000 T cell genomes. Assay used: immunoSEQ multiplex PCR; TCRdb lists only in-frame clones, some missing. The sample includes approximately 980,000 clones, approximately 76% of them seen just once. The chain employs TRBV10-3 and TRBJ1-1; the D gene is possibly TRBD1 (5 bases). The sequence came from a young man in good health. Material: memory CD4+ T cells sorted from blood. Subset described: CD45RA-negative fraction. The CDR3 here is CAITRTGGNTEAFF. The DNA of the CDR3 is TGTGCCATCACCCGGACGGGGGGTAACACTGAAGCTTTCTTT.